The 13 T cell receptor beta chains presented below share a single source sample, sequenced in a study of T cell responses to AZD1222 COVID-19 vaccine (dated by TCRdb to about 2021). The library was obtained by the immunoSEQ multiplex PCR assay. TCRdb took this table from immuneACCESS and kept in-frame rearrangements with V and J called. Such tables lack part of the clones; where checked against another copy, unresolved V genes explain under half of the gap, and the rest is unexplained. This sample gives about 140,000 clones in total; approximately 95% of them show up just once. The ten largest clones represent less than 1% of the sample. The time point tag for this specimen amounts to: baseline before first vaccination. The sample's treatment or condition, from its label and the paper: meningococcal conjugate vaccine given as trial control. The sample in question was peripheral blood, obtained on day 0 of MenACWY control vaccination. These receptors all stem from an adult in good health.

V is TRBV29-1 and J is TRBJ2-7; D is tentatively TRBD1 or TRBD2 (5 bases each). There are 12 residues in the CDR3. CDR1 is SQVTM and CDR2 is ANQGSEA in the germline V gene. The ends were cut back, 6 bases at V and 7 bases at J, with 16 bases in the middle. The CDR3 DNA reads TGCAGCGTGGGGGACCCGGGTGAGGAGCAGTACTTC. Amino acids: CSVGDPGEEQYF.

DNA for the CDR3: TGTGCCAGCAGTTCCCGAGGACAGATTAGCAATCAGCCCCAGCATTTT. This gives the protein CASSSRGQISNQPQHF. The rearrangement joins TRBV6-5 to TRBJ1-5, with TRBD1 as a possible D gene (6 bases). V lost 4 bases and J 0 bases, leaving 13 bases between the germline ends. The CDR3 is 16 residues long. CDR1 and CDR2 (germline): MNHEY, SVGAGI.

V gene TRBV7-8 combines with J gene TRBJ2-1; the D gene is possibly TRBD2 (6 bases). Trimming took off 5 bases at V and 1 base at J, with 9 bases between the two ends. Germline-derived CDR1 and CDR2 are SGHVS and FQNEAQ. The CDR3 totals 14 residues. The CDR3 loop reads CASSAGGSYNEQFF. The DNA for the CDR3 is TGTGCCAGCAGCGCCGGGGGTTCCTACAATGAGCAGTTCTTC.

J is TRBJ1-5 and V is TRBV12-5, with 11 nucleotides matching TRBD1. Germline V lookup: CDR1 LGHNT, CDR2 FRNRAP. This CDR3 contains 16 residues. The ends lost 3 bases at V and 1 base at J; junction bases unmatched: 2. The CDR3 loop reads CASGFGQGASNQPQHF. The CDR3 DNA is TGTGCTAGTGGTTTCGGACAGGGGGCGAGCAATCAGCCCCAGCATTTT.

Turning to this clone: Other DNA sequences in this specimen translate into the identical CDR3. V usage is TRBV7-2 and J usage is TRBJ1-1, with a possible D match to TRBD1 (5 bases). Germline CDR1 reads SGHTA; CDR2 reads FQGNSA. Trimming took 5 bases from V and 1 from J, leaving 8 bases between them. The CDR3 spans 13 residues. The CDR3 loop reads CASSLQGNTEAFF. The CDR3, as DNA: TGTGCCAGCAGCCTGCAGGGGAACACTGAAGCTTTCTTT.

The J gene is TRBJ2-3, the V gene TRBV5-6; D possibly uses TRBD1 or TRBD2 (6 bases each). The V and J ends lost 0 bases and 4 bases respectively, with 12 bases between them. CDR3 size: 15 residues. The germline gives CDR1 SGHDT, CDR2 YYEEEE. Written as DNA, the CDR3 is TGTGCCAGCAGCTTGGGGGCGGAGGGGGCAGATACGCAGTATTTT. Translated: CASSLGAEGADTQYF.

The CDR3 loop is CACGVGVNTEAFF. CDR3 DNA sequence: TGTGCCTGCGGGGTTGGGGTGAACACTGAAGCTTTCTTT. V is TRBV30 and J is TRBJ1-1; D remains ambiguous. The CDR3 is made up of 13 amino acids. V lost 6 bases and J 0 bases, leaving 11 bases between the germline ends. Germline V gene data show CDR1 as GTSNPN and CDR2 as SVGIG (reference sequence).

This clone occurred once. The chain employs TRBV27 and TRBJ1-5; D gene unclear. The V end lost 1 base, the J end lost 7 bases, and 8 bases lay between the germline ends. Per germline, CDR1 MNHEY and CDR2 SMNVEV (reference sequence). The length of the CDR3 is 13 residues. DNA of the CDR3: TGTGCCAGCAGTTTATTACCATACCAGCCCCAGCATTTT. As protein: CASSLLPYQPQHF.

This clone occurred once. The rearrangement joins TRBV9 to TRBJ2-7; no firm D call. V was clipped by 4 bases and J by 0 bases, with 14 bases between them. Germline V gene lookup returns CDR1 SGDLS and CDR2 YYNGEE. The CDR3 spans 15 residues. The CDR3 spells CASSSGQWSSYEQYF. The CDR3 bases are TGTGCCAGCAGCTCCGGGCAGTGGAGCTCCTACGAGCAGTACTTC.

The chain links TRBV7-9 to TRBJ1-4; a weak D match, TRBD1 (6 bases). This CDR3 has 15 amino acids. V was clipped by 1 base and J by 6 bases, with 12 bases between them. Germline assignment: CDR1 SEHNR and CDR2 FQNEAQ (reference sequence). CDR3 protein: CASSLGGGADEKLFF. The CDR3 DNA follows: TGTGCCAGCAGCTTAGGTGGGGGCGCCGATGAAAAACTGTTTTTT.

The V call is TRBV24-1, the J call TRBJ2-2; D gene uncertain. This CDR3 comprises 14 residues. Germline V CDR1 and CDR2: KGHDR, SFDVKD. V dropped 10 bases and J dropped 0 bases, with 11 bases sitting between them. CDR3 nucleotide sequence: TGTGCCACATCCTTTGCGGCGAACACCGGGGAGCTGTTTTTT. Residues: CATSFAANTGELFF.

The V gene is TRBV6-6, the J gene TRBJ1-2; D gene ambiguous. V dropped 0 bases and J dropped 3 bases, with 8 bases sitting between them. This CDR3 has 14 residues. Germline CDR1 and CDR2: MNHNY and SVGAGI (reference sequence). The CDR3 sequence is CASSYSTADYGYTF. The CDR3, as DNA: TGTGCCAGCAGTTACTCGACCGCGGACTATGGCTACACCTTC.

CDR3: CSADRAYEQYF. The DNA for the CDR3 is TGCAGCGCGGACAGGGCCTACGAGCAGTACTTC. The genes are TRBV20-1 and TRBJ2-7, with 8 bases aligning to TRBD1. The germline gives CDR1 DFQATT, CDR2 SNEGSKA (reference sequence). There are 11 residues in the CDR3.